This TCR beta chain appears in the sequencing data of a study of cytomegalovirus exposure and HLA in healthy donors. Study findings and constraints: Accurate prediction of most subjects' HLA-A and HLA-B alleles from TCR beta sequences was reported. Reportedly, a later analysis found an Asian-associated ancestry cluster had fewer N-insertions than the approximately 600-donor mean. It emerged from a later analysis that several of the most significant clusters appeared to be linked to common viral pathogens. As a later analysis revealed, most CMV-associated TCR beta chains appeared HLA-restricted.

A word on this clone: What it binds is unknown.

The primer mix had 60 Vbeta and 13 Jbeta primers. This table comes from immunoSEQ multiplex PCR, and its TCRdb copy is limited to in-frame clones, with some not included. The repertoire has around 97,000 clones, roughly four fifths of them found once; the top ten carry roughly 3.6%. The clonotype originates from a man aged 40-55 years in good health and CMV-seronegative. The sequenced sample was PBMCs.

CDR3 sequence (DNA): TGTGCCAGCAGCCCCCGGGGGGACGGTACCGGGGAGCTGTTTTTT. Translating it yields CASSPRGDGTGELFF. The V gene is TRBV5-4, the J gene TRBJ2-2; 7 bases line up with TRBD2. Losses at the gene ends were 4 bases for V and 5 bases for J; bases not matched to a gene: 8. This CDR3 spans 15 amino acids. Germline CDR1 reads SGHNT; CDR2 reads YYREEE (reference sequence).